The sample holds a few counts of the clone carrying this T cell receptor beta chain. Antigen specificity is unknown. The sample has other DNA sequences that encode this CDR3 too. The data were obtained in a study of cytomegalovirus exposure and HLA in healthy donors. Use of 60 Vbeta and 13 Jbeta primers characterized the PCR. The method was immunoSEQ multiplex PCR; TCRdb's version includes in-frame clones alone and lacks a portion of them. The table has about 190,000 clones, just under 75% seen once. Points from the study as a whole: Among the CMV-associated chains, a few were confirmed in vitro as specific for CMV antigens.

The receptor was isolated from a woman in her thirties in good health and CMV-seropositive. The sequenced material came from PBMCs.

The CDR3 coding sequence is TGCGCCAGCAGCTTGGCTGCTAGCTACGAGCAGTACTTC. Residues: CASSLAASYEQYF. The chain has TRBV5-1 and TRBJ2-7, with D unclear. The CDR3 is 13 residues long. V dropped 0 bases and J dropped 3 bases, with 7 bases sitting between them. Germline V gene lookup returns CDR1 SGHRS and CDR2 YFSETQ. The variable domain in full, completed from reference TRBV5-1 and TRBJ2-7, reads KAGVTQTPRYLIKTRGQQVTLSCSPISGHRSVSWYQQTPGQGLQFLFEYFSETQRNKGNFPGRFSGRQFSNSRSEMNVSTLELGDSALYLCASSLAASYEQYFGPGTRLTVT.